These T cell receptor beta chains were read from a single sample in a study of cytomegalovirus exposure and HLA in healthy donors. Using immunoSEQ multiplex PCR, the repertoire was profiled, and TCRdb retains in-frame clones only, with some absent. The profile shows 85,000 to 90,000 clones, less than 85% of them singletons. Sequenced input: PBMCs. These receptors all come from a man aged 40-49 years in good health and CMV-seropositive. Both conserved end residues are part of each CDR3. Each record gives: J gene, clone size, V gene, D gene, CDR3 protein, CDR3 DNA. The D gene is left open where the match is weak. The size entry is marked missing in some rows and otherwise reads once, few, many or a size class.

>TRBJ2-5|.|TRBV7-7|TRBD2
CASSSGTSGSQETQYF
TGTGCTAGCAGCTCCGGGACTAGCGGGAGTCAAGAGACCCAGTACTTC
>TRBJ1-2|.|TRBV4-2|.
CASSQDRLGAGNYGYTF
TGTGCCAGCAGCCAAGATCGGTTGGGGGCCGGGAACTATGGCTACACCTTC
>TRBJ2-7|.|TRBV6-1|.
CASSETRGHEQYF
TGTGCCAGCAGTGAAACCAGGGGACACGAGCAGTACTTC
>TRBJ1-1|.|TRBV11-3|TRBD1
CASSSTGGRATEAFF
TGTGCCAGCAGCTCGACAGGGGGTCGTGCCACTGAAGCTTTCTTT
>TRBJ1-1|.|TRBV9|.
CASRAQENTEAFF
TGTGCCAGCAGAGCACAGGAAAACACTGAAGCTTTCTTT
>TRBJ2-3|.|TRBV6-4|.
CASSLDRGNTYTQYF
TGTGCCAGCAGTCTTGACCGGGGGAACACATATACGCAGTATTTT
>TRBJ2-3|.|TRBV7-9|.
CASSLEGVADTQYF
TGTGCCAGCAGCTTAGAGGGGGTTGCAGATACGCAGTATTTT
>TRBJ1-2|once|TRBV5-8|.
CASRVTGLTLYGYTF
TGTGCCAGCAGAGTCACAGGCCTCACCCTCTATGGCTACACCTTC
>TRBJ1-2|.|TRBV19|TRBD1
CASSAGTALGYTF
TGTGCCAGTAGTGCCGGGACAGCTTTAGGCTACACCTTC
>TRBJ2-7|.|TRBV19|TRBD2
CASSAGTSGSYEQYF
TGTGCCAGTAGCGCCGGGACTAGCGGGAGTTACGAGCAGTACTTC
>TRBJ2-1|.|TRBV5-4|TRBD2
CASREVAGGGPNEQFF
TGTGCCAGCAGGGAAGTAGCGGGAGGTGGACCAAATGAGCAGTTCTTC
>TRBJ2-3|.|TRBV18|TRBD2
CASSPLTSGGTDTQYF
TGTGCCAGCTCACCCCTGACTAGCGGGGGCACAGATACGCAGTATTTT
>TRBJ2-3|.|TRBV19|.
CASSIRGGGTDTQYF
TGTGCCAGTAGTATCCGGGGCGGGGGCACAGATACGCAGTATTTT
>TRBJ1-2|.|TRBV4-1|.
CASSREGRGNYGYTF
TGCGCCAGCAGCCGGGAAGGGCGGGGGAACTATGGCTACACCTTC
>TRBJ2-2|.|TRBV28|.
CASSLRDTGELFF
TGTGCCAGCAGTTTGCGGGACACCGGGGAGCTGTTTTTT
>TRBJ1-1|.|TRBV28|.
CASIYGGEAFF
TGTGCCAGCATCTATGGCGGGGAAGCTTTCTTT
>TRBJ2-7|.|TRBV7-2|TRBD1
CASSSTTLGTDNYEQYF
TGTGCCAGCAGCTCCACCACCCTTGGGACAGATAACTACGAGCAGTACTTC
>TRBJ1-4|.|TRBV19|.
CASSIMARGSEKLFF
TGTGCCAGTAGTATAATGGCCAGAGGAAGTGAAAAACTGTTTTTT
>TRBJ1-6|.|TRBV7-9|TRBD1
CSSSLERGQGNSPLHF
TGTTCCAGCAGCTTAGAAAGGGGGCAAGGGAATTCACCCCTCCACTTT
>TRBJ2-7|.|TRBV11-1|.
CASSFDLSSYEQYF
TGTGCCAGCAGCTTCGATTTATCTAGCTACGAGCAGTACTTC
>TRBJ2-3|.|TRBV4-2|TRBD2
CASSQDYLAESTDTQYF
TGTGCCAGCAGCCAAGATTACCTAGCGGAAAGCACAGATACGCAGTATTTT
>TRBJ2-2|few|TRBV11-2|TRBD2
CASSSPAGGRDGELFF
TGTGCCAGCAGCTCACCAGCGGGGGGGCGGGACGGGGAGCTGTTTTTT
>TRBJ2-3|.|TRBV4-1|TRBD2
CASSQAPKGLGTDTQYF
TGCGCCAGCAGCCAAGCACCTAAGGGACTAGGCACAGATACGCAGTATTTT
>TRBJ1-6|.|TRBV18|.
CASSPGVGGSYNSPLHF
TGTGCCAGCTCACCAGGGGTAGGGGGTTCCTATAATTCACCCCTCCACTTT
>TRBJ2-7|.|TRBV11-3|TRBD2
CASSPGGGSYEQYF
TGTGCCAGCAGCCCTGGGGGGGGATCCTACGAGCAGTACTTC
>TRBJ2-7|.|TRBV28|.
CASSFRWDTSSYEQYF
TGTGCCAGCAGTTTTAGGTGGGACACGAGCTCCTACGAGCAGTACTTC